This T cell receptor (beta chain) was sequenced during a study of Ad26.COV2.S vaccination and SARS-CoV-2 variants. Study-level findings and limits: Reports say spike-specific CD8+ and CD4+ T cell responses covered substantial breadth after vaccination.

V was pared by 6 bases and J by 3 bases, with 21 bases between. The CDR3 length is 17 residues. The germline V gene encodes CDR1 MDHEN and CDR2 SYDVKM. The sample's treatment: around 19 received Ad26.COV2.S at low or high dose, single or two shots; several received placebo; per-sample allocation not given. Sampling was done on day 63 after the first vaccine or placebo injection. Repertoires were generated with immunoSEQ multiplex PCR, while TCRdb's copy carries only in-frame clones and drops some. The table shows 510,000 or so clones, with 87% occurring only once. Points on this clone: Its antigen remains unknown.

V usage is TRBV28 and J usage is TRBJ1-3; TRBD1 might be the D (6 bases). The starting material was peripheral blood, obtained in a trial of Ad26.COV2.S vaccine versus placebo. The TCR originated in a person aged 18-65 years who received the Ad26.COV2.S COVID-19 vaccine or a placebo. CDR3 sequence reads: CASRLQGAGAGGNTIYF. In DNA form, the CDR3 reads TGTGCCAGCAGGTTACAAGGTGCGGGGGCAGGTGGAAACACCATATATTTT.